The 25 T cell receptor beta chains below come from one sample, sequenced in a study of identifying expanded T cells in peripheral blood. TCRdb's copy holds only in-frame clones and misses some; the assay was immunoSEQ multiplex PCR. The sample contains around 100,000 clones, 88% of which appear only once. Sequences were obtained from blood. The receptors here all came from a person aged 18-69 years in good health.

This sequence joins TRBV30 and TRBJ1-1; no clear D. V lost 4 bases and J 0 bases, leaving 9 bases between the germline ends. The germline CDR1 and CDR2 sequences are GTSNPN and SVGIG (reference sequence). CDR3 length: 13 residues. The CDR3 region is CAWTPSLNTEAFF. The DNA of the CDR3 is TGTGCCTGGACGCCCAGCTTGAACACTGAAGCTTTCTTT.

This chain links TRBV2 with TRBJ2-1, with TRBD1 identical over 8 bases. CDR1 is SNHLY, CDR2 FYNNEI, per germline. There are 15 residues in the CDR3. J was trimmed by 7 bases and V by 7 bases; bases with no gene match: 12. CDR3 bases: TGTGCCAGCAACGGCCGGGACAGGCTTTCGAATGAGCAGTTCTTC. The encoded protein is CASNGRDRLSNEQFF.

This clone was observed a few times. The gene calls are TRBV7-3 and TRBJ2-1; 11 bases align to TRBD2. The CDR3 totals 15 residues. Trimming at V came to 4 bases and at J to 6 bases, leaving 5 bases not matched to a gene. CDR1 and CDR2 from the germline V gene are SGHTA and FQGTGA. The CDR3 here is CASSSGSGRANEQFF. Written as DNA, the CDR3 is TGTGCCAGCAGCTCGGGTAGCGGGAGGGCCAATGAGCAGTTCTTC.

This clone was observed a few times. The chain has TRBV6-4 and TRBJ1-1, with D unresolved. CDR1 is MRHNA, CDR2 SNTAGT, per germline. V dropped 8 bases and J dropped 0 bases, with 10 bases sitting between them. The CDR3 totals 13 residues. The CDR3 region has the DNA TGTGCCAGCTCCTGGCAGGTGAACACTGAAGCTTTCTTT. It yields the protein CASSWQVNTEAFF.

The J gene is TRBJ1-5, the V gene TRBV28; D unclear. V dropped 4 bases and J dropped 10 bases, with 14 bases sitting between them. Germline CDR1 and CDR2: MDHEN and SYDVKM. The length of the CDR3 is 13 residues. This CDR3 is CASSSPDRSPQHF. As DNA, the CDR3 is TGTGCCAGCAGTTCCCCGGACCGATCCCCCCAGCATTTT.

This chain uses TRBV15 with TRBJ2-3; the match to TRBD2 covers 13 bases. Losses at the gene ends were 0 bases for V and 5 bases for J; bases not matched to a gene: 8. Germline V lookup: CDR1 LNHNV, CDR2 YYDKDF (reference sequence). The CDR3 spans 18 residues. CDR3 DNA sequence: TGTGCCACCAGCAGAGATCAGTTGCGGACTAGCGGGAGAGATACGCAGTATTTT. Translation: CATSRDQLRTSGRDTQYF.

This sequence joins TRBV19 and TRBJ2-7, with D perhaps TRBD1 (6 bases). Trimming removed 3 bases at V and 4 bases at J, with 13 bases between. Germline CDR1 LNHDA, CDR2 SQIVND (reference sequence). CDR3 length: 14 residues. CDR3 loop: CASSMRQGNYEQYF. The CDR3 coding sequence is TGTGCCAGTAGTATGAGGCAGGGGAATTACGAGCAGTACTTC.

The CDR3, as DNA: TGTGCCAGCAGTGACGGGGACAGTTATGGCTACACCTTC. Encoded protein: CASSDGDSYGYTF. The chain uses TRBV6-4 and TRBJ1-2; TRBD1 agrees at 7 bases. Germline CDR1 reads MRHNA; CDR2 reads SNTAGT. This CDR3 has 13 residues. The J segment lost 5 bases and the V segment lost 2 bases, leaving 2 bases of the junction unmatched.

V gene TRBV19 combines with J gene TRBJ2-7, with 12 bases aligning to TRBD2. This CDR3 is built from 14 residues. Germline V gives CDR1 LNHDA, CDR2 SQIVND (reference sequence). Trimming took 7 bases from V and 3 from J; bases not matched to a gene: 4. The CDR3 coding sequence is TGTGCCAGTACCACGGGACTAGCGGGCTACGAGCAGTACTTC. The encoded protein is CASTTGLAGYEQYF.

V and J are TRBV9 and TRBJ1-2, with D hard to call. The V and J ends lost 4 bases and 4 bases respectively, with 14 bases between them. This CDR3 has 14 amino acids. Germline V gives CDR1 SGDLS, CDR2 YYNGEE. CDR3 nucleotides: TGTGCCAGCAGCAAGGAGCACCCGCCCTATGGCTACACCTTC. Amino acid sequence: CASSKEHPPYGYTF.

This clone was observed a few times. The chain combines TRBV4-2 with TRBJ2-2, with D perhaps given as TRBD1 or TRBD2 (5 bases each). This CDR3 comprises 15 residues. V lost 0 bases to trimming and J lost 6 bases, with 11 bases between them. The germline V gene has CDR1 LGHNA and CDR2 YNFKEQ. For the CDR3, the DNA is TGTGCCAGCAGCCAAGAAAGGGGAGTTTCCGGGGAGCTGTTTTTT. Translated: CASSQERGVSGELFF.

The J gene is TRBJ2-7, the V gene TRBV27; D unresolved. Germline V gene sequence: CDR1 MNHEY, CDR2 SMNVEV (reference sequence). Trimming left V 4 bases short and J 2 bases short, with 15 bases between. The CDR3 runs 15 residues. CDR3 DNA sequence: TGTGCCAGCAGTTCCTGGACGAGAGACCCCTACGAGCAGTACTTC. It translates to CASSSWTRDPYEQYF.

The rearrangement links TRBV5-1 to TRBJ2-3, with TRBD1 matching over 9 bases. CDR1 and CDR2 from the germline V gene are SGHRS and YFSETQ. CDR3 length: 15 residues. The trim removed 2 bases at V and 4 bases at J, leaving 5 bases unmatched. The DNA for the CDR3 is TGCGCCAGCAGCTTAGGGGGACAGGGTCCAGATACGCAGTATTTT. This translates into CASSLGGQGPDTQYF.

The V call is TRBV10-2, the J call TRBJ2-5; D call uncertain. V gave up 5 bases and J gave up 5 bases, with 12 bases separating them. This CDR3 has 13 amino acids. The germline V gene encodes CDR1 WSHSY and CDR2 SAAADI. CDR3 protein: CASSTLRSETQYF. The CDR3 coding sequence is TGCGCCAGCAGTACTCTCCGGAGTGAGACCCAGTACTTC.

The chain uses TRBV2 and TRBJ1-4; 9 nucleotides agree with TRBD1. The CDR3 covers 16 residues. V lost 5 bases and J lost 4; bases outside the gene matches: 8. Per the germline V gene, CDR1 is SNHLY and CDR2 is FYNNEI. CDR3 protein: CASSTRDREHNEKLFF. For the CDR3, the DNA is TGTGCCAGCAGTACCCGGGACAGGGAGCATAATGAAAAACTGTTTTTT.

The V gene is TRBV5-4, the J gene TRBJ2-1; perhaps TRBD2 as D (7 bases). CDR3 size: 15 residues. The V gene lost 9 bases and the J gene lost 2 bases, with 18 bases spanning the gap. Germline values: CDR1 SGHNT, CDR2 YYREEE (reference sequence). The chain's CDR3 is CATDRGGATYNEQFF. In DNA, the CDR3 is TGTGCCACCGACCGAGGGGGGGCTACCTACAATGAGCAGTTCTTC.

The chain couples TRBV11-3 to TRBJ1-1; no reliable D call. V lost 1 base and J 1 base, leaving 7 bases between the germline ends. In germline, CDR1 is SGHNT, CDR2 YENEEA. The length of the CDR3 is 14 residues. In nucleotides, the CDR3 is TGTGCCAGCAGCTTAGGTGGTTGGAACACTGAAGCTTTCTTT. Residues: CASSLGGWNTEAFF.

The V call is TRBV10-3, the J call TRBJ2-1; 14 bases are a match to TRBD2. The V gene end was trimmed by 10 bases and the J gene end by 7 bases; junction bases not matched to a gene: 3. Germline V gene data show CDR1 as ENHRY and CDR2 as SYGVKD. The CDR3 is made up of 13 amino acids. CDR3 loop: CASGTSGSNEQFF. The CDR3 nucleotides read TGTGCCAGCGGGACTAGCGGGAGTAATGAGCAGTTCTTC.

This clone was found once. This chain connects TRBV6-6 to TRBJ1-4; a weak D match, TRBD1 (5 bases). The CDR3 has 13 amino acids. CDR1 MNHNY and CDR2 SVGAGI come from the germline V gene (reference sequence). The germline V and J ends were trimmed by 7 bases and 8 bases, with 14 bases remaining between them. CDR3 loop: CASTAQGPEKLFF. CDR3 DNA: TGTGCCAGCACCGCCCAGGGCCCCGAAAAACTGTTTTTT.

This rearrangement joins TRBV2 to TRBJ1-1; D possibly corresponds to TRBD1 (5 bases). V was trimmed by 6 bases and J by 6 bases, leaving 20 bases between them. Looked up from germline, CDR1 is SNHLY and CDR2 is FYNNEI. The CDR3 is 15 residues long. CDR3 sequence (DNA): TGTGCCAGCAGCAGGGATGGGAGGGTTAGTGCTGAAGCTTTCTTT. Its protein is CASSRDGRVSAEAFF.

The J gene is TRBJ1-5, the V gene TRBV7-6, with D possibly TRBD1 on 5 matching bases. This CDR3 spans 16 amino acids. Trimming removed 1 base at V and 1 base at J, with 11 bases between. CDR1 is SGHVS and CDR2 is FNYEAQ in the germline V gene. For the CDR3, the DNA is TGTGCCAGCAGCTTAGAGTCTAGGGGAAGCAATCAGCCCCAGCATTTT. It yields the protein CASSLESRGSNQPQHF.

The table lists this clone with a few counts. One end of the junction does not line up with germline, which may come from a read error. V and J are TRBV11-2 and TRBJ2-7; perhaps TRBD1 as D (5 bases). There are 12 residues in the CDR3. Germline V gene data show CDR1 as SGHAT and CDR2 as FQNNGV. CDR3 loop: CASSLDQSGRDF. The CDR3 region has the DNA TGTGCCAGCAGCTTAGATCAATCGGGCAGGGACTTC.

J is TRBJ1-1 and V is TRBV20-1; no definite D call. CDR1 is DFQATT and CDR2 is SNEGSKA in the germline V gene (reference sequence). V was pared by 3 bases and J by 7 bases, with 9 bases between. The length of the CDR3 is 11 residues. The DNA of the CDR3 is TGCAGTGCTAGCCAAGGCTATGAAGCTTTCTTT. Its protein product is CSASQGYEAFF.

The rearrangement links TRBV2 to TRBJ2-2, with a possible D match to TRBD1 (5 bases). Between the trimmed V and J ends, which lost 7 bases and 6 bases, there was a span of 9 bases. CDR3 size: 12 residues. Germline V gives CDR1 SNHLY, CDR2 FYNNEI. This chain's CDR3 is CASNIRAGELFF. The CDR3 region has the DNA TGTGCCAGCAATATCAGGGCCGGGGAGCTGTTTTTT.

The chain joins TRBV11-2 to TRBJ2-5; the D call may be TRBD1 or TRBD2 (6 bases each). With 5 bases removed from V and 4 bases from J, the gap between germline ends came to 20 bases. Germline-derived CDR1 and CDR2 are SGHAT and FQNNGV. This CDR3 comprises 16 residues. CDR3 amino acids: CASSPGGAGDLETQYF. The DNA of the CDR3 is TGTGCCAGCAGCCCCGGAGGGGCAGGGGATCTAGAGACCCAGTACTTC.